This T cell receptor beta chain is from a study of control samples from healthy donors and cancer patients. Sequencing used immunoSEQ multiplex PCR; TCRdb keeps in-frame clones, though not all of them. The sample holds about 69,000 clones; approximately 80% are singletons and the top ten take approximately 2.8%. This clone has just a few counts. The CDR3 spans 15 residues. Germline lookup yields CDR1 SEHNR and CDR2 FQNEAQ (reference sequence). J lost 4 bases, V lost 4 bases, and 3 bases had no gene match. This receptor was identified in a woman aged 45-65 years with lung cancer. The sequencing input was PBMCs. The V call is TRBV7-9, the J call TRBJ2-3; the match to TRBD2 covers 12 bases. In DNA, the CDR3 is TGTGCCAGCAGCTCTAGCGGGGGGGCCTCAGATACGCAGTATTTT. Translated: CASSSSGGASDTQYF.